Each of the 26 T cell receptor beta chains below was sequenced from the same sample in a study of blood T cell repertoires in COVID-19. The table came from immunoSEQ multiplex PCR; TCRdb's copy has only in-frame clones and leaves some out. This sample yields around 310,000 clones, of which around 90% are seen a single time; around 1% belongs to the top ten. The sample consisted of peripheral blood. The receptor set was obtained from a woman between 40 and 50 years old with COVID-19, enrolled during active disease.

J is TRBJ1-2 and V is TRBV5-1; 7 nucleotides align to TRBD1. The ends lost 4 bases at V and 6 bases at J; junction bases unmatched: 6. The CDR3 has 13 amino acids. Germline lookup yields CDR1 SGHRS and CDR2 YFSETQ. CDR3 region: CASSEQGSHGYTF. CDR3 bases: TGCGCCAGCAGCGAACAGGGGAGTCATGGCTACACCTTC.

J is TRBJ2-2 and V is TRBV16; possibly TRBD1 for D (6 bases). This CDR3 has 13 residues. Per the germline V gene, CDR1 is KGHSY and CDR2 is FQNENV. Deletions cut 1 base from V and 6 bases from J, with 6 bases between. The CDR3 DNA sequence: TGTGCCAGCAGCCAATGGGGGCCCGGGGAGCTGTTTTTT. It codes for CASSQWGPGELFF. The entire variable domain, with the rest obtained from reference TRBV16 and TRBJ2-2, is as follows: GEEVAQTPKHLVRGEGQKAKLYCAPIKGHSYVFWYQQVLKNEFKFLISFQNENVFDETGMPKERFSAKCLPNSPCSLEIQATKLEDSAVYFCASSQWGPGELFFGEGSRLTVL.

The chain employs TRBV9 and TRBJ2-3, with 9 bases fitting TRBD2. This CDR3 comprises 18 residues. V lost 0 bases and J lost 5; bases outside the gene matches: 13. Germline values: CDR1 SGDLS, CDR2 YYNGEE. The CDR3 DNA follows: TGTGCCAGCAGCGTAGGAGGTAGCGGGAGTGCGACGGGAGATACGCAGTATTTT. This codes for CASSVGGSGSATGDTQYF.

The genes are TRBV11-3 and TRBJ2-7, with 7 bases identical to TRBD2. The CDR3 contains 13 residues. Germline V lookup: CDR1 SGHNT, CDR2 YENEEA. V trimming: 4 bases; J trimming: 6 bases; junction bases outside the gene matches: 6. The DNA of the CDR3 is TGTGCCAGCAGCTCCGAGGGCGGGGGCGAGCAGTACTTC. It translates to CASSSEGGGEQYF.

This clone was seen just once. V is TRBV6-5 and J is TRBJ2-7, with 8 positions matching TRBD1. J lost 1 base, V lost 8 bases, and 7 bases had no gene match. This CDR3 contains 14 residues. CDR1 MNHEY and CDR2 SVGAGI come from the germline V gene. CDR3 in DNA: TGTGCCAGCCAAATACGGGACAGGTCCTACGAGCAGTACTTC. This encodes CASQIRDRSYEQYF.

The chain is built from TRBV12-3 or TRBV12-4 and TRBJ1-1; 7 bases are shared with TRBD1. CDR3 length: 13 residues. The junction had 12 bases not matched to a gene; V was cut back by 5 bases and J by 12 bases. For the CDR3, the DNA is TGTGCCAGCAGTGACCGACGGACAGGCGGATCTTTCTTT. Residues: CASSDRRTGGSFF.

This rearrangement joins TRBV28 to TRBJ1-2; TRBD1 matches at 9 bases. V shed 2 bases and J 3 bases; nucleotides not matched to a gene: 4. This CDR3 contains 15 residues. CDR1 and CDR2 (germline): MDHEN, SYDVKM. CDR3 loop: CASSLGDRVYYGYTF. As DNA, the CDR3 is TGTGCCAGCAGTTTAGGGGACAGGGTCTACTATGGCTACACCTTC.

The rearrangement links TRBV14 to TRBJ2-1, with D possibly being TRBD1 (8 bases). The CDR3 loop spans 18 amino acids. The germline V gene has CDR1 SGHDN and CDR2 FVKESK. V was pared by 1 base and J by 2 bases, with 18 bases between. CDR3 region: CASSQVGGTGGAYNEQFF. The CDR3, as DNA: TGTGCCAGCAGCCAAGTGGGGGGGACAGGCGGCGCCTACAATGAGCAGTTCTTC.

V gene TRBV7-2 combines with J gene TRBJ2-5; 7 positions match TRBD1. The CDR3 consists of 14 residues. With 6 bases clipped from V and 0 bases from J, the junction kept 4 bases outside the gene matches. The germline V gene encodes CDR1 SGHTA and CDR2 FQGNSA. DNA for the CDR3: TGTGCCAGCAGGACAGGGTTCGACCAAGAGACCCAGTACTTC. It translates to CASRTGFDQETQYF.

The V gene is TRBV28, the J gene TRBJ1-2; TRBD1 might be the D (5 bases). Trimming removed 2 bases from V and 6 bases from J, with 13 bases in between. CDR3 size: 14 residues. From germline, CDR1 is MDHEN and CDR2 SYDVKM. CDR3: CASSLGALSDGYTF. The CDR3 DNA reads TGTGCCAGCAGTTTAGGGGCGCTGAGTGATGGCTACACCTTC.

The chain links TRBV27 to TRBJ1-2; maybe TRBD1 (5 bases). The CDR3 runs 15 residues. The V end lost 3 bases, the J end lost 2 bases, and 13 bases lay between the germline ends. Per the germline V gene, CDR1 is MNHEY and CDR2 is SMNVEV (reference sequence). In DNA, the CDR3 is TGTGCCAGCAGTTTGATTCCCCAGGGAAACTATGGCTACACCTTC. Protein product: CASSLIPQGNYGYTF.

The rearrangement links TRBV19 to TRBJ1-2; D is perhaps TRBD1 (5 bases). V lost 9 bases, J lost 4 bases, and 21 bases lay in between. Germline loops: CDR1 LNHDA, CDR2 SQIVND (reference sequence). This CDR3 is 15 amino acids long. The CDR3 loop is CASTHDSRPSYGYTF. The CDR3 DNA follows: TGTGCCAGCACTCACGACAGCAGACCCTCCTATGGCTACACCTTC.

CDR3 amino acids: CASSARVPGELFF. The CDR3 bases are TGTGCCAGCAGCGCCAGGGTCCCCGGGGAGCTGTTTTTT. The chain combines TRBV9 with TRBJ2-2; D might be TRBD1 (5 bases). Trimming removed 3 bases at V and 6 bases at J, with 9 bases between. This CDR3 region has 13 residues. CDR1 SGDLS and CDR2 YYNGEE come from the germline V gene.

The chain has TRBV7-8 and TRBJ1-4; D gene uncertain. This CDR3 is built from 12 residues. The V and J ends lost 5 bases and 6 bases respectively, with 7 bases between them. CDR1 is SGHVS and CDR2 is FQNEAQ in the germline V gene. The CDR3 bases are TGTGCCAGCAGCCGGACTGATGAAAAACTGTTTTTT. Translation: CASSRTDEKLFF.

The chain combines TRBV11-1 with TRBJ2-1; tentatively, D is TRBD2 (6 bases). Germline V gives CDR1 SGHAT, CDR2 FQDESV (reference sequence). The CDR3 has 14 amino acids. Trimming removed 10 bases at V and 0 bases at J, with 13 bases between. The CDR3 region is CATGGGRSYNEQFF. In DNA form, the CDR3 reads TGTGCCACCGGGGGAGGCCGCTCCTACAATGAGCAGTTCTTC.

CDR3 sequence (DNA): TGTGCCAGCACCCTAGACAGGGGGACAACCGAAGCTTTCTTT. It translates to CASTLDRGTTEAFF. This chain joins TRBV27 and TRBJ1-1; 9 nucleotides agree with TRBD1. The CDR3 spans 14 residues. The germline gives CDR1 MNHEY, CDR2 SMNVEV (reference sequence). The trim removed 7 bases at V and 8 bases at J, leaving 11 bases unmatched.

V is TRBV10-3 and J is TRBJ1-1, with D maybe TRBD1 (6 bases). This CDR3 has 14 residues. Trimming shortened V by 4 bases and J by 8 bases, and 17 bases separated the two germline ends. The V gene's germline CDR1 is ENHRY and CDR2 SYGVKD. For the CDR3, the DNA is TGTGCCATCAGTGCCCTCGGGGGGGCGGAGGAAGCTTTCTTT. It encodes CAISALGGAEEAFF.

V gene TRBV19 combines with J gene TRBJ1-5, with a possible D match to TRBD1 (6 bases). V was clipped by 5 bases and J by 3 bases, with 20 bases between them. This CDR3 spans 17 amino acids. Germline lookup yields CDR1 LNHDA and CDR2 SQIVND (reference sequence). CDR3 amino acids: CASSPIGRGEDNQPQHF. CDR3 nucleotides: TGTGCCAGTAGTCCGATTGGCAGGGGAGAGGACAATCAGCCCCAGCATTTT.

The chain employs TRBV9 and TRBJ2-3; D not resolved. V was shortened by 4 bases and J by 6 bases, with 9 bases between the two germline ends. CDR1 is SGDLS and CDR2 is YYNGEE in the germline V gene. The CDR3 length is 12 residues. CDR3 nucleotides: TGTGCCAGCAGCCCCCCCCGGGATACGCAGTATTTT. As protein: CASSPPRDTQYF.

The chain links TRBV5-1 to TRBJ2-1; maybe TRBD1 (5 bases). The CDR3 is 13 amino acids. Germline CDR1 reads SGHRS; CDR2 reads YFSETQ. V gave up 8 bases and J gave up 2 bases, with 11 bases separating them. The DNA for the CDR3 is TGCGCCAGTCGGCAGGGCACCTACAATGAGCAGTTCTTC. It codes for CASRQGTYNEQFF.

A single count supports this clone. The V and J genes are TRBV5-4 and TRBJ2-3; TRBD1 agrees at 8 bases. Per germline, CDR1 SGHNT and CDR2 YYREEE (reference sequence). V gave up 2 bases and J gave up 5 bases; unmatched junction bases: 4. The CDR3 extends over 14 amino acids. The CDR3 bases are TGTGCCAGCAGCTTCAACAGGGGGGAAGATACGCAGTATTTT. Its protein is CASSFNRGEDTQYF.

J is TRBJ1-1 and V is TRBV28, with D unresolved. The CDR3 sequence is 18 residues long. Germline V gene sequence: CDR1 MDHEN, CDR2 SYDVKM. Trimming removed 5 bases from V and 1 base from J, with 23 bases in between. The CDR3 sequence: CASSPPLRGGVGNTEAFF. Here the CDR3 DNA reads TGTGCCAGCAGTCCACCTCTTCGGGGTGGTGTAGGGAACACTGAAGCTTTCTTT. The full variable domain, in which reference TRBV28 and TRBJ1-1 provide the parts outside the CDR3, is DVKVTQSSRYLVKRTGEKVFLECVQDMDHENMFWYRQDPGLGLRLIYFSYDVKMKEKGDIPEGYSVSREKKERFSLILESASTNQTSMYLCASSPPLRGGVGNTEAFFGQGTRLTVV.

J is TRBJ1-1 and V is TRBV2, with a weak D call TRBD1 (5 bases). The germline CDR1 and CDR2 sequences are SNHLY and FYNNEI. CDR3 length: 15 amino acids. Trimming took off 5 bases at V and 2 bases at J, with 15 bases between the two ends. CDR3 amino acids: CASSRRDLVNTEAFF. In nucleotides, the CDR3 is TGTGCCAGCAGTCGCCGGGACTTGGTAAACACTGAAGCTTTCTTT.

The chain links TRBV27 to TRBJ2-3, with TRBD2 matching 7 bases. V lost 6 bases, J lost 6 bases, and 12 bases stayed unmatched. The CDR3 is 15 amino acids. Germline lookup yields CDR1 MNHEY and CDR2 SMNVEV (reference sequence). CDR3 coding DNA: TGTGCCAGCAGCTTACTAGCGCTCAGCCGGGATACGCAGTATTTT. As protein: CASSLLALSRDTQYF.

The gene calls are TRBV5-1 and TRBJ2-7; 8 nucleotides line up with TRBD2. The V gene's germline CDR1 is SGHRS and CDR2 YFSETQ. With V trimmed by 0 bases and J by 3 bases, 2 bases remained unmatched. The CDR3 length is 14 residues. In DNA form, the CDR3 reads TGCGCCAGCAGCTTGGGGAGCGGGAGCTACGAGCAGTACTTC. Its protein product is CASSLGSGSYEQYF.

The rearrangement uses TRBV28 and TRBJ1-5; no clear D. Germline CDR1 reads MDHEN; CDR2 reads SYDVKM. Trimming pared 5 bases from V and 1 base from J, leaving 9 bases between. The CDR3 is 14 residues long. CDR3 nucleotides: TGTGCCAGCAGTCCCCCCCCGAGCAATCAGCCCCAGCATTTT. Encoded protein: CASSPPPSNQPQHF.